The source of this TCR beta chain is a study of blood T cell repertoires in COVID-19. The authors' processing: Amplification with reference gene primers provided the estimates of nucleated cell counts. The protocol was immunoSEQ multiplex PCR, while the TCRdb copy is restricted to in-frame clones and leaves out a portion. The D gene and trimming were derived from the DNA, and the V and J assignments and clone size from that table. In the table there are around 140,000 clones, over 80% of which are singletons. V was shortened by 4 bases and J by 6 bases, with 10 bases between the two germline ends. Germline CDR1 is KGHSH and CDR2 is LQKENI. The length of the CDR3 is 12 residues.

This sequence joins TRBV18 and TRBJ2-7; D is perhaps TRBD1 (6 bases). This sequence originates from a man in his 60s with active or convalescent COVID-19. Sequencing was carried out using peripheral blood. CDR3 sequence (DNA): TGTGCCAGCTCACGGACAGTTTCCGAGCAGTACTTC. This gives the protein CASSRTVSEQYF.